A single sample is the source of the 8 T cell receptor beta chains below, sequenced in a study of T cells in Graves' hyperthyroidism and ophthalmopathy. RNA transcripts provided the source from which TCR beta CDR3 regions were amplified. HTBI primers drove first-round RT-PCR of the TCR CDR3. Each CDR3 protein gets one entry after TCRdb re-called the multiplex PCR reads with MiXCR. The data show fewer than 400,000 distinct CDR3 sequences, about 15% seen once. Specimen: blood. The receptors here all came from a woman younger than 35 with Graves' hyperthyroidism that later progressed to Graves' ophthalmopathy.

As concerns this clonotype: This may stem from a read error, because a much larger clone lies one nucleotide away. The chain employs TRBV20-1 and TRBJ2-3; TRBD2 might be the D (6 bases). The CDR3 sequence is 16 residues long. CDR1 is DFQATT and CDR2 is SNEGSKA in the germline V gene (reference sequence). The CDR3 here is CSARGEIAVGADTHYF. The CDR3 nucleotides are TGCAGTGCTAGAGGAGAGATAGCGGTTGGGGCAGATACGCACTATTTT.

The chain has TRBV7-9 and TRBJ2-7; no clear D gene. Germline V gene data show CDR1 as SEHNR and CDR2 as FQNEAQ (reference sequence). Trimming removed 0 bases from V and 0 bases from J, with 9 bases in between. This CDR3 comprises 15 residues. The DNA of the CDR3 is TGTGCCAGCAGCTTAGCCTCAGGACCCTCCTACGAGCAGTACTTC. This codes for CASSLASGPSYEQYF.

A few counts support this clonotype. This chain's CDR3 is CASSTRGPFYNEQFF. CDR3 DNA sequence: TGTGCCAGTAGTACCAGGGGACCCTTTTACAATGAGCAGTTCTTC. This chain uses TRBV19 with TRBJ2-1, with a weak D call TRBD1 (6 bases). Between the trimmed V and J ends, which lost 4 bases and 4 bases, there was a span of 14 bases. Germline loops: CDR1 LNHDA, CDR2 SQIVND (reference sequence). The CDR3 has 15 amino acids.

This clonotype has only a few counts. The chain employs TRBV15 and TRBJ2-2; D is perhaps TRBD1 (7 bases). The CDR3 contains 14 residues. Germline-derived CDR1 and CDR2 are LNHNV and YYDKDF (reference sequence). The V end lost 6 bases, the J end lost 7 bases, and 15 bases lay between the germline ends. CDR3 in amino acids: CATREGASGGELFF. The CDR3 nucleotides are TGTGCCACCAGGGAGGGGGCAAGTGGCGGGGAGCTGTTTTTT.

The V gene is TRBV5-1, the J gene TRBJ2-1, with 7 bases fitting TRBD2. Unmatched junction bases numbered 13, after V lost 0 bases and J lost 4 bases. Per the germline V gene, CDR1 is SGHRS and CDR2 is YFSETQ. CDR3 length: 18 amino acids. Here the CDR3 DNA reads TGCGCCAGCAGCTTGGCCGGTCTAGGCGGGACTACGTACAATGAGCAGTTCTTC. This sequence encodes CASSLAGLGGTTYNEQFF.

The chain has TRBV28 and TRBJ2-7; 9 bases agree with TRBD2. J gave up 9 bases and V 5 bases, and 20 bases lay outside the gene matches. The CDR3 is 17 residues long. From germline, CDR1 is MDHEN and CDR2 SYDVKM. For the CDR3, the DNA is TGTGCCAGCAGTCCCACTAGCGGGCCTTCTACTCTACGAGGGCAGTACTTC. As protein: CASSPTSGPSTLRGQYF.

In its sample, this clonotype was seen many times. The chain combines TRBV27 with TRBJ2-5; 13 bases are shared with TRBD2. Germline V CDR1 and CDR2: MNHEY, SMNVEV (reference sequence). V was pared by 5 bases and J by 5 bases, with 5 bases of the junction left unmatched. This CDR3 is built from 15 residues. The CDR3 bases are TGTGCCAGCAGTACGGGACTAGCGGGAACGGAGACCCAGTACTTC. It yields the protein CASSTGLAGTETQYF.

The V call is TRBV5-8, the J call TRBJ2-1, with 8 bases fitting TRBD2. Germline V gives CDR1 SGHTS, CDR2 YDEGEE. This CDR3 spans 15 amino acids. J was trimmed by 9 bases and V by 3 bases; bases with no gene match: 11. The CDR3 spells CASSSVRREVGEQFF. The CDR3 nucleotides are TGTGCCAGCAGCTCAGTTAGGCGGGAGGTCGGTGAGCAGTTCTTC. Full variable domain (outside the CDR3, taken from reference TRBV5-8 and TRBJ2-1): EAGVTQSPTHLIKTRGQQATLRCSPISGHTSVYWYQQALGLGLQFLLWYDEGEERNRGNFPPRFSGRQFPNYSSELNVNALELEDSALYLCASSSVRREVGEQFFGPGTRLTVL.